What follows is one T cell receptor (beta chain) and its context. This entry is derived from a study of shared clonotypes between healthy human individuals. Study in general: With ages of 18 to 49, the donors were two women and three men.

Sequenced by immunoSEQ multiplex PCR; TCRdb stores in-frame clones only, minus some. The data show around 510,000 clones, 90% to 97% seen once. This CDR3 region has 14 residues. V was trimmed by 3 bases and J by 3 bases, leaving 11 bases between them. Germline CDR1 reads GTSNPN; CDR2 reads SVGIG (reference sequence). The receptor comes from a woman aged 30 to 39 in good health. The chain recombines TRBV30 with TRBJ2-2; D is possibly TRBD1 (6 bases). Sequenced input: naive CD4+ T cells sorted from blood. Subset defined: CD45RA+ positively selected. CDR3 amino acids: CAWSAGTHTGELFF. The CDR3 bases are TGTGCCTGGAGCGCCGGGACACACACCGGGGAGCTGTTTTTT.